This TCR beta chain was identified during a study of cytomegalovirus exposure and HLA in healthy donors. PCR amplification relied on 60 Vbeta primers (plus 13 Jbeta primers). The method was immunoSEQ multiplex PCR; TCRdb's version includes in-frame clones alone and lacks a portion of them. This table holds nearly 110,000 clones, over 70% found once. CDR3 size: 12 residues. Trimming took off 5 bases at V and 3 bases at J, with 6 bases between the two ends. Germline V gives CDR1 SGHTA, CDR2 FQGNSA. The TCR originated in a man aged 25-45 years in good health and CMV-seronegative. The material sequenced was PBMCs. V and J are TRBV7-2 and TRBJ2-3; no definite D call. CDR3 sequence (DNA): TGTGCCAGCAGCCATCGGACAGATACGCAGTATTTT. This sequence encodes CASSHRTDTQYF.